This T cell receptor (beta chain) was sequenced in a study of cytomegalovirus exposure and HLA in healthy donors. In germline, CDR1 is LGHNA, CDR2 YSLEER. Trimming shortened V by 4 bases and J by 4 bases, and 14 bases separated the two germline ends. The CDR3 extends over 15 amino acids. A multiplex PCR was run with 60 Vbeta primers and 13 Jbeta primers. Libraries were prepared by immunoSEQ multiplex PCR; TCRdb keeps only in-frame clonotypes and omits some of them. Seen here are approximately 170,000 clones, over 80% observed once, and the top ten hold about 1.2%. The chain links TRBV4-3 to TRBJ2-1; possible D gene TRBD2, 7 bases. The sequenced material came from PBMCs. The sequence was obtained from a boy between 2 and 10 years old in good health and CMV-seronegative. The CDR3 DNA sequence: TGCGCCAGCAGCCGGGACGGGGGGCCGTACAATGAGCAGTTCTTC. It is translated as CASSRDGGPYNEQFF.